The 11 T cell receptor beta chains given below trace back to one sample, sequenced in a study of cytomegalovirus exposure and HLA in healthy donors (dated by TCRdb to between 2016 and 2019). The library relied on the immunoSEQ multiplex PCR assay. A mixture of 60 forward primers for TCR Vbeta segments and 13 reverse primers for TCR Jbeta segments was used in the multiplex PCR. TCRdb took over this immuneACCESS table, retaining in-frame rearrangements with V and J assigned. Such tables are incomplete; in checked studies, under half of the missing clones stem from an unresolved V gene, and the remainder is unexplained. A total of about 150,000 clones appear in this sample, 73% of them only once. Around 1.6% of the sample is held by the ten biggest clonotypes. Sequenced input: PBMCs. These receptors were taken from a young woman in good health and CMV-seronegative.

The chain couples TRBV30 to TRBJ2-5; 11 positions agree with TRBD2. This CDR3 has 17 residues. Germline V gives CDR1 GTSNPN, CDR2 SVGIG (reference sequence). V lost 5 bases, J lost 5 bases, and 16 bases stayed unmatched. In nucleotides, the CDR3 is TGTGCCTGGCCCCGCGGGGTAGCGGGAGGGCCGGTTGAGACCCAGTACTTC. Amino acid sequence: CAWPRGVAGGPVETQYF.

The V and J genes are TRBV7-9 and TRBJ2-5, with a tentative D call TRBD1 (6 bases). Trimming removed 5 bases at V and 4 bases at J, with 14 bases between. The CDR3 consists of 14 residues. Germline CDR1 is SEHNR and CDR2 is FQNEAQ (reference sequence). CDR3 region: CASSDRTGSETQYF. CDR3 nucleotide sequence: TGTGCCAGCAGCGACAGGACGGGGTCAGAGACCCAGTACTTC.

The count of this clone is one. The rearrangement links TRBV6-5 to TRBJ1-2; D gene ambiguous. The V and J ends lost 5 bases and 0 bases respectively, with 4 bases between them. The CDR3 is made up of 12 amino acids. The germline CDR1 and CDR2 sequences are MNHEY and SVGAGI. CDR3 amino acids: CASSQSNYGYTF. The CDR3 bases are TGTGCCAGCAGTCAATCTAACTATGGCTACACCTTC.

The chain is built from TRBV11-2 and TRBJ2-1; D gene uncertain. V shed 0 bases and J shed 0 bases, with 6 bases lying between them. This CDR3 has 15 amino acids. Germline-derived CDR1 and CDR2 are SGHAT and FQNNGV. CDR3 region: CASSLDFSSYNEQFF. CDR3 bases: TGTGCCAGCAGCTTAGATTTTAGCTCCTACAATGAGCAGTTCTTC.

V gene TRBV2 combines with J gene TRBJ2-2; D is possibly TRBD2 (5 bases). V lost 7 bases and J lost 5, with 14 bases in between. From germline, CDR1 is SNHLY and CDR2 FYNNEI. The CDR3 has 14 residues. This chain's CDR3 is CASMAFTGTGELFF. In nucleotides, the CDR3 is TGTGCCAGCATGGCCTTTACGGGAACCGGGGAGCTGTTTTTT.

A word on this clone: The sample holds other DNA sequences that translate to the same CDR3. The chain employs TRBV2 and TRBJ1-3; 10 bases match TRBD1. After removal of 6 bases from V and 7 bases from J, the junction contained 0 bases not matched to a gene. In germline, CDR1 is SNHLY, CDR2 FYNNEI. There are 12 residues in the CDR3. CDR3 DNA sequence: TGTGCCAGCAGGGGACAGGGGAACACCATATATTTT. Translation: CASRGQGNTIYF.

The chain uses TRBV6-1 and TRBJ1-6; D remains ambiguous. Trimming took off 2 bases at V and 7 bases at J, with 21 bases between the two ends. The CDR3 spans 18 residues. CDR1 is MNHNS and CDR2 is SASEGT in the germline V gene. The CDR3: CASSELPPAGVTNSPLHF. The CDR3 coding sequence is TGTGCCAGCAGTGAATTGCCCCCTGCGGGCGTAACCAATTCACCCCTCCACTTT.

For the CDR3, the DNA is TGTGCCAGCAGTGACGAGGACAGGGGGTCTTACGAGCAGTACTTC. This sequence encodes CASSDEDRGSYEQYF. The chain uses TRBV2 and TRBJ2-7; 10 nucleotides match TRBD1. The ends lost 3 bases at V and 4 bases at J; junction bases unmatched: 6. The CDR3 loop spans 15 amino acids. The germline V gene has CDR1 SNHLY and CDR2 FYNNEI.

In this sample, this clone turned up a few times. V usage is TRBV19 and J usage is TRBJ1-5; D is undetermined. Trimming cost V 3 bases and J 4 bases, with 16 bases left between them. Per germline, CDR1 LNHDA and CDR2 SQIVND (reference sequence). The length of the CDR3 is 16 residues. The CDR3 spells CASSIGAGEWNQPQHF. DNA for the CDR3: TGTGCCAGTAGTATCGGTGCCGGGGAATGGAATCAGCCCCAGCATTTT.

The CDR3 nucleotides are TGTGCCAGCAGTGTCTACTCGGGCAGGGGCTACGAGCAGTACGTC. Protein product: CASSVYSGRGYEQYV. This chain links TRBV2 with TRBJ2-7, with TRBD1 as a possible D gene (6 bases). Trimming left V 4 bases short and J 3 bases short, with 16 bases between. Looked up from germline, CDR1 is SNHLY and CDR2 is FYNNEI. The CDR3 loop spans 15 amino acids.

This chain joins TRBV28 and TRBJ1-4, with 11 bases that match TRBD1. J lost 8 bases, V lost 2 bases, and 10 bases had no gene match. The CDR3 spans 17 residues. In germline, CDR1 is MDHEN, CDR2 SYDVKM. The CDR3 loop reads CASSLIHGTGGHEKLFF. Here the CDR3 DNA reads TGTGCCAGCAGTTTAATCCACGGGACAGGGGGTCACGAAAAACTGTTTTTT.